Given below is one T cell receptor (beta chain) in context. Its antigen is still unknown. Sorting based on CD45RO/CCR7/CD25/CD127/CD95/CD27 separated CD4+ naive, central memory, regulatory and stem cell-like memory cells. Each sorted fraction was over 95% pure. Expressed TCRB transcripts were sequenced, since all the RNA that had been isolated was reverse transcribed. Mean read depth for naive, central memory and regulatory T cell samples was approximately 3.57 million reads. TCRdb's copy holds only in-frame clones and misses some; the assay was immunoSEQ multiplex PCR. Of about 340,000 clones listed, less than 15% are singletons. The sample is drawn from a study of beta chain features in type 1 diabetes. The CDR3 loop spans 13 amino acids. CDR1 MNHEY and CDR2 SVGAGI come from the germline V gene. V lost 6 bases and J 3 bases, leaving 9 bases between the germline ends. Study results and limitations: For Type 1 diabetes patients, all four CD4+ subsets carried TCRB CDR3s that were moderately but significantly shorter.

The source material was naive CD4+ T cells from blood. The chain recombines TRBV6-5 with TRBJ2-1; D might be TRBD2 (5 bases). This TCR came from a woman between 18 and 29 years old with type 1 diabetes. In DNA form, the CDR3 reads TGTGCCAGCAGCCCCGGGGTCTACAATGAGCAGTTCTTC. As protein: CASSPGVYNEQFF.